This TCR beta chain was found in a study of blood T cells in healthy people across ages. With regard to this clonotype: Its specificity is not known.

CDR3 size: 15 residues. Trimming removed 4 bases from V and 2 bases from J, with 9 bases in between. Next came a second PCR, run for about 6 to 12 cycles, which used a sample-barcoded 5' primer along with a J-beta primer mix. Via MiXCR, TCRdb re-called the 5' RACE reads, giving one row per CDR3 protein. The sample lists approximately 780,000 distinct CDR3 sequences, around 24% occurring once. General study results and limits: Versus aged donors, long-lived donors had higher diversity and more naive CD4+ cells. CMV status of donors was not determined, possibly confounding expanded clonotype changes.

The sample was also reused in another study, on T cells of mothers and their children. According to that study: Samples were obtained from three healthy Caucasian mothers and their six children. Compared with unrelated pairs, related mother-child pairs had slightly higher, non-significant overlap.

The TCR originated in a boy aged 5-17 years in good health. Sequencing was carried out using blood. V is TRBV12-3 or TRBV12-4 and J is TRBJ2-6; D unresolved. The CDR3 here is CASSSRVPGANVLTF. The DNA of the CDR3 is TGTGCCAGCAGTTCCCGGGTCCCTGGGGCCAACGTCCTGACTTTC.